The 17 T cell receptor beta chains in this list originate from one sample, sequenced in a study of siplizumab effects on memory and regulatory T cells. Sequencing was performed with immunoSEQ multiplex PCR; in TCRdb, only in-frame clones are kept and a portion is missing. The sample shows more than 9,500 clones, around 45% of them seen only once. No antigen is known for these receptors. The authors cocultured the mixed lymphocyte reaction cells at 37 degrees C for about 6 days. The specimen was CFSE-low (dividing) CD8+ T cells sorted from an allogeneic mixed lymphocyte reaction. The receptors here all came from a human donor in good health; the cells came from an allogeneic mixed lymphocyte reaction. Some clones in this sample may be carry-over from other donors' samples.

This sequence joins TRBV4-1 and TRBJ2-1, with 16 nucleotides matching TRBD2. Germline CDR1 and CDR2: MGHRA and YSYEKL. Trimming at V came to 4 bases and at J to 5 bases, leaving 11 bases not matched to a gene. This CDR3 comprises 19 residues. The CDR3 sequence: CASSPPGLAGGPGDNEQFF. CDR3 sequence (DNA): TGCGCCAGCAGCCCCCCGGGACTAGCGGGGGGGCCCGGTGACAATGAGCAGTTCTTC.

This clone came up a few times. The chain links TRBV19 to TRBJ2-1, with TRBD2 as a possible D gene (5 bases). There are 15 residues in the CDR3. The V and J ends lost 3 bases and 10 bases respectively, with 19 bases between them. Germline lookup yields CDR1 LNHDA and CDR2 SQIVND (reference sequence). This CDR3 reads CASSMGESYTQEQFF. The CDR3 nucleotides read TGTGCCAGTAGTATGGGAGAAAGTTATACCCAAGAGCAGTTCTTC.

The chain uses TRBV6-5 and TRBJ2-2; D is unclear. The CDR3 contains 10 residues. Per germline, CDR1 MNHEY and CDR2 SVGAGI. V dropped 8 bases and J dropped 6 bases, with 4 bases sitting between them. Here the CDR3 DNA reads TGTGCCAGCCGGGCCGGGGAGCTGTTTTTT. Translated: CASRAGELFF.

This clone turned up a few times. The V and J genes are TRBV10-2 and TRBJ2-1; D gene unclear. The CDR3 has 11 amino acids. From germline, CDR1 is WSHSY and CDR2 SAAADI. Trimming took off 9 bases at V and 6 bases at J, with 9 bases between the two ends. CDR3 sequence reads: CASMNINEQFF. For the CDR3, the DNA is TGCGCCAGTATGAATATCAATGAGCAGTTCTTC.

V gene TRBV27 combines with J gene TRBJ2-1, with 7 bases lining up with TRBD1. CDR3 length: 16 residues. Trimming took 4 bases from V and 0 from J; bases not matched to a gene: 6. Germline V gene data show CDR1 as MNHEY and CDR2 as SMNVEV (reference sequence). CDR3 DNA sequence: TGTGCCAGCAGTTACTACAGGGGCAGCTCCTACAATGAGCAGTTCTTC. Translated, it gives CASSYYRGSSYNEQFF.

This clone was counted a few times. The chain uses TRBV28 and TRBJ2-7; 11 bases match TRBD1. The CDR3 is made up of 18 amino acids. Germline assignment: CDR1 MDHEN and CDR2 SYDVKM. Trimming removed 1 base from V and 4 bases from J; junction bases left unmatched: 12. The CDR3 DNA follows: TGTGCCAGCAGTTTATTGCTTAAAGGAGGACAGGGGGCTTACGAGCAGTACTTC. It translates to CASSLLLKGGQGAYEQYF.

The chain couples TRBV28 to TRBJ1-5; no reliable D call. Germline V lookup: CDR1 MDHEN, CDR2 SYDVKM. Trimming cost V 7 bases and J 10 bases, with 23 bases left between them. The CDR3 is 15 residues long. CDR3 residues: CASTPYLSEGLPQHF. DNA of the CDR3: TGTGCCAGCACCCCTTATTTGTCGGAGGGCCTACCCCAGCATTTT.

The table lists this clone with a few counts. This chain joins TRBV5-4 and TRBJ2-5; D not certain. The V gene lost 9 bases and the J gene lost 1 base, with 13 bases spanning the gap. The V gene's germline CDR1 is SGHNT and CDR2 YYREEE (reference sequence). The CDR3 spans 13 residues. The CDR3 loop is CATSEWGQETQYF. The CDR3 DNA reads as TGTGCCACCTCTGAGTGGGGCCAAGAGACCCAGTACTTC.

The chain combines TRBV27 with TRBJ2-1; 9 positions match TRBD2. This CDR3 contains 17 residues. Germline V lookup: CDR1 MNHEY, CDR2 SMNVEV (reference sequence). V shed 1 base, J shed 2 bases, and the junction held 6 bases outside the gene matches. In DNA form, the CDR3 reads TGTGCCAGCAGTTTATTACTGACTAGCGGACCCTACAATGAGCAGTTCTTC. Protein sequence: CASSLLLTSGPYNEQFF.

Relative to its sample, this clone is medium-sized. CDR3 sequence reads: CAWSVSSGTYNEQFF. For the CDR3, the DNA is TGTGCCTGGAGTGTATCGAGCGGGACCTACAATGAGCAGTTCTTC. The chain couples TRBV30 to TRBJ2-1; 7 bases line up with TRBD2. CDR1 and CDR2 (germline): GTSNPN, SVGIG (reference sequence). This CDR3 region has 15 residues. Losses at the gene ends were 0 bases for V and 2 bases for J; bases not matched to a gene: 4. The complete variable domain, with remaining parts taken from reference TRBV30 and TRBJ2-1, reads SQTIHQWPATLVQPVGSPLSLECTVEGTSNPNLYWYRQAAGRGLQLLFYSVGIGQISSEVPQNLSASRPQDRQFILSSKKLLLSDSGFYLCAWSVSSGTYNEQFFGPGTRLTVL.

This clone was picked up one time. In DNA, the CDR3 is TGTGCCAGTAGTATAATCGGGACAGGGGGCGAGCAGCCCCAGCATTTT. Translation: CASSIIGTGGEQPQHF. This chain links TRBV19 with TRBJ1-5, with 12 bases that match TRBD1. Germline V gives CDR1 LNHDA, CDR2 SQIVND (reference sequence). CDR3 length: 16 amino acids. Trimming removed 2 bases from V and 7 bases from J; junction bases left unmatched: 6.

J is TRBJ2-3 and V is TRBV25-1; 7 nucleotides line up with TRBD1. The CDR3 extends over 16 amino acids. V was pared by 3 bases and J by 5 bases, with 11 bases of the junction left unmatched. The germline CDR1 and CDR2 sequences are MGHDK and SYGVNS. CDR3 residues: CASSDIDRAVGDTQYF. The CDR3 DNA reads as TGTGCCAGCAGTGACATAGACAGGGCCGTCGGAGATACGCAGTATTTT.

Notes on this clone: Given a much more abundant clone one base away, this may be a read error. Additional DNA sequences in this sample encode the identical CDR3. The V gene is TRBV7-6, the J gene TRBJ2-7; 7 bases match TRBD1. CDR3 size: 13 residues. CDR1 and CDR2 (germline): SGHVS, FNYEAQ. The CDR3 nucleotides read TGTGCCAGCAGCTTCGGGACAGCCTACGAGCAGTATTTC. It encodes CASSFGTAYEQYF.

The chain links TRBV7-6 to TRBJ1-2; D is unresolved. Germline V gene lookup returns CDR1 SGHVS and CDR2 FNYEAQ. Trimming stripped 4 bases from V and 10 bases from J, with 13 bases between. This CDR3 region has 12 residues. This CDR3 is CASSSRPVVYTF. For the CDR3, the DNA is TGTGCCAGCAGCTCCCGACCAGTCGTCTACACCTTC.

The chain uses TRBV9 and TRBJ2-5, with D perhaps TRBD2 (5 bases). The V end lost 0 bases, the J end lost 4 bases, and 13 bases lay between the germline ends. CDR3 length: 15 amino acids. Germline V gene data show CDR1 as SGDLS and CDR2 as YYNGEE. CDR3 amino acids: CASSVGGILGETQYF. The CDR3 coding sequence is TGTGCCAGCAGCGTAGGAGGGATCTTGGGAGAGACCCAGTACTTC.

Ten or more counts support this clone. The DNA of the CDR3 is TGTGCCAGCAGCTTAGGTACGGGTAATGAGCAGTTCTTC. It translates to CASSLGTGNEQFF. The chain recombines TRBV11-2 with TRBJ2-1; D is undetermined. The germline CDR1 and CDR2 sequences are SGHAT and FQNNGV. Trimming stripped 1 base from V and 7 bases from J, with 8 bases between. The CDR3 has 13 residues. The whole variable domain, remainder taken from reference TRBV11-2 and TRBJ2-1, is EAGVAQSPRYKIIEKRQSVAFWCNPISGHATLYWYQQILGQGPKLLIQFQNNGVVDDSQLPKDRFSAERLKGVDSTLKIQPAKLEDSAVYLCASSLGTGNEQFFGPGTRLTVL.

The rearrangement joins TRBV7-2 to TRBJ2-7; 7 positions match TRBD1. After removal of 4 bases from V and 6 bases from J, the junction contained 6 bases not matched to a gene. This CDR3 spans 13 amino acids. Germline V gives CDR1 SGHTA, CDR2 FQGNSA. The CDR3 spells CASSSITGVEQYF. The CDR3 nucleotides read TGTGCCAGCAGCTCGATTACAGGGGTCGAGCAGTACTTC.